This T cell receptor beta chain appears in the sequencing data of a study of neurological immune-mediated disorders. The CDR3 sequence is 16 residues long. Unmatched junction bases numbered 8, after V lost 10 bases and J lost 2 bases. CDR1 and CDR2 (germline): ENHRY, SYGVKD. The authors produced cDNA by 5'RACE using 10-nucleotide random UMIs. TCRdb passed the 5' RACE reads through MiXCR, listing each CDR3 protein once. The repertoire includes approximately 85,000 distinct CDR3 sequences, approximately 4.3% of them detected once, and less than 7.5% sits in the top ten. Study results and limitations: The study phylogenetically grouped the repertoires of 18 of 34 multiple sclerosis patients into one related-CDR3 cluster, a possible signature.

Sample time point: longitudinal time-point 3. As concerns this clonotype: Its specificity is unknown.

J is TRBJ2-6 and V is TRBV10-3; 10 positions match TRBD1. The specimen was PBMCs. The origin of this receptor is a woman aged 55-70 years with multiple sclerosis. The CDR3 nucleotides read TGTGCCAGGCGACCTGGGACAGGGGCTGGGGCCAACGTCCTGACTTTC. As protein: CARRPGTGAGANVLTF.